The 4 T cell receptor beta chains given below trace back to one sample, sequenced in a study of CD8 T cells in Susac syndrome. RNA totalling 0.5 to 1 ug underwent reverse transcription with random hexamers. TCRdb re-derived calls from the immunoSEQ multiplex PCR reads in MiXCR, one entry per CDR3 protein. The data show under 85,000 distinct CDR3 sequences, about 94% seen once. The specimen sequenced was CD8+ T cells from PBMCs. Receptors originate from a human donor with Susac syndrome.

The rearrangement links TRBV3-1 to TRBJ2-7, with D possibly being TRBD2 (5 bases). This CDR3 is built from 12 residues. Germline V gene sequence: CDR1 LGHDT, CDR2 YNNKEL (reference sequence). Trimming took off 4 bases at V and 7 bases at J, with 11 bases between the two ends. This chain's CDR3 is CASSLGVMEQYF. In nucleotides, the CDR3 is TGTGCCAGCAGCCTGGGAGTTATGGAGCAGTACTTC.

The sample holds one count of this clonotype. The V gene is TRBV19, the J gene TRBJ1-2, with a weak D call TRBD1 (5 bases). CDR1 is LNHDA, CDR2 SQIVND, per germline (reference sequence). The CDR3 is 14 amino acids. Trimming shortened V by 9 bases and J by 5 bases, and 19 bases separated the two germline ends. CDR3 protein: CASVPSLGEYGYTF. The DNA of the CDR3 is TGTGCCAGCGTGCCAAGCCTGGGGGAGTATGGCTACACCTTC.

The V gene is TRBV6-1, the J gene TRBJ1-6, with 7 bases lining up with TRBD1. V shed 4 bases, J shed 3 bases, and the junction held 6 bases outside the gene matches. CDR3 length: 16 amino acids. Germline-derived CDR1 and CDR2 are MNHNS and SASEGT. The CDR3 spells CASSGGTEIYNSPLHF. In nucleotides, the CDR3 is TGTGCCAGCAGTGGGGGGACAGAGATCTATAATTCACCCCTCCACTTT.

V usage is TRBV6-6 and J usage is TRBJ2-3; D is possibly TRBD1 or TRBD2 (5 bases each). Germline V lookup: CDR1 MNHNY, CDR2 SVGAGI (reference sequence). V lost 5 bases, J lost 1 base, and 13 bases lay in between. CDR3 length: 15 residues. CDR3 sequence reads: CASSPSGTRTDTQYF. As DNA, the CDR3 is TGTGCCAGCAGTCCCTCCGGGACCCGCACAGATACGCAGTATTTT.